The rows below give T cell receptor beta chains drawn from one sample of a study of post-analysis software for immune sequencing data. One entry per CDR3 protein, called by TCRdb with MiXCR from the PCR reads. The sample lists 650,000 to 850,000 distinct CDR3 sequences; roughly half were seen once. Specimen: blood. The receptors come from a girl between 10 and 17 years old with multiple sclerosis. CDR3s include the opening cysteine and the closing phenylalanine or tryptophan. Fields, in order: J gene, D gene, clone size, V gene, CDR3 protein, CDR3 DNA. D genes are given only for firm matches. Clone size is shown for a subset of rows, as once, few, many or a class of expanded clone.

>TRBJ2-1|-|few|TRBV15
CATSHKGETYNEQFF
TGTGCCACCAGTCACAAGGGGGAGACCTACAATGAGCAGTTCTTC
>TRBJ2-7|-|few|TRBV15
CATSRETYEQYF
TGTGCCACCAGCAGAGAGACATACGAGCAGTACTTC
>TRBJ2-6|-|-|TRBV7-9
CASSLTGTPGANVLTF
TGTGCCAGCAGCTTAACCGGGACACCTGGGGCCAACGTCCTGACTTTC
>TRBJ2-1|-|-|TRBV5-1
CASSLAGWAGYNEQFF
TGCGCCAGCAGCTTGGCCGGGTGGGCGGGCTACAATGAGCAGTTCTTC
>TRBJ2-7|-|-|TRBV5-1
CASRKGGPVGEQYF
TGCGCCAGCCGAAAGGGGGGCCCCGTGGGCGAGCAGTACTTC
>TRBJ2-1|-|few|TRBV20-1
CSARQVSSGGSIAQFF
TGCAGTGCTAGGCAAGTTTCGAGCGGAGGGAGCATTGCGCAGTTCTTC
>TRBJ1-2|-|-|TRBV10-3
CAIRKDSGDDPNYGYTF
TGTGCCATCAGGAAGGACAGCGGGGACGATCCTAACTATGGCTACACCTTC
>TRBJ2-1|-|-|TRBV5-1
CASSLYTQQFF
TGCGCCAGCAGCCTTTATACTCAGCAGTTCTTC
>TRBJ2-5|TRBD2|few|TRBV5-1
CASSFGTSGGASETQYF
TGCGCCAGCAGCTTTGGGACTAGCGGGGGGGCCTCTGAGACCCAGTACTTC
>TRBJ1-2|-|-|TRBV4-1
CASSHGTEKGYTF
TGCGCCAGCAGCCACGGGACCGAGAAGGGCTACACCTTC
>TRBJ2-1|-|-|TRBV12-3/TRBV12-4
CASSFPSRGRNNEQFF
TGTGCCAGCAGTTTTCCCTCGCGGGGGCGGAACAATGAGCAGTTCTTC
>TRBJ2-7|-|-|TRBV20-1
CSAFASRDRERSYEQYF
TGCAGTGCTTTCGCTTCCCGCGACAGAGAGAGATCCTACGAGCAGTACTTC
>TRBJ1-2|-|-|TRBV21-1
CASSKEQGANYGYTF
TGTGCCAGCAGCAAAGAACAGGGGGCTAACTATGGCTACACCTTC
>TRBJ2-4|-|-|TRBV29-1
CSGRGWGAKNIQYF
TGCAGCGGCCGCGGATGGGGGGCCAAAAACATTCAGTACTTC
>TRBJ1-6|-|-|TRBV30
CAWSKVSGPNSPLHF
TGTGCCTGGAGTAAGGTTTCAGGGCCTAATTCACCCCTCCACTTT
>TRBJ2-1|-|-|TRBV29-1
CSVSGSYEQFF
TGCAGCGTGAGCGGTTCCTATGAGCAGTTCTTC
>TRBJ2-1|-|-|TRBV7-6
CASSLGLTGGEQFF
TGTGCCAGCAGCTTAGGACTTACCGGGGGTGAGCAGTTCTTC
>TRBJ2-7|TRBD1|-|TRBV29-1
CSVARDRGSYEQYF
TGCAGCGTTGCCCGGGACAGGGGCTCCTACGAGCAGTACTTC
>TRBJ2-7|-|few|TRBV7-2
CASSLDGLSEQYF
TGTGCCAGCAGCTTAGATGGACTGAGCGAGCAGTACTTC
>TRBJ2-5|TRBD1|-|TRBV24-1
CATSQGARETQYF
TGTGCCACCAGTCAGGGGGCGCGAGAGACCCAGTACTTC
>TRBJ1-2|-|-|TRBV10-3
CAIRGAGDPYGYTF
TGTGCCATCCGGGGCGCAGGAGATCCCTATGGCTACACCTTC
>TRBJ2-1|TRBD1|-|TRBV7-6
CASSWTGAFYNEQFF
TGTGCCAGCAGCTGGACAGGGGCTTTCTACAATGAGCAGTTCTTC
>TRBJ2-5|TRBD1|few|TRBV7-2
CASSFRTGPYF
TGTGCCAGCAGCTTTCGGACAGGGCCGTACTTC
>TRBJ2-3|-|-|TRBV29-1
CSVERARTDTRYF
TGCAGCGTTGAACGGGCCCGCACAGATACGCGGTATTTT
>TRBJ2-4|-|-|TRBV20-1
CSTREQDIQYF
TGCAGTACTAGGGAACAGGACATTCAGTACTTC
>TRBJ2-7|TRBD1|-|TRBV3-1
CASSQWGQGANEQYF
TGTGCCAGCAGCCAATGGGGACAGGGGGCCAACGAGCAGTACTTC
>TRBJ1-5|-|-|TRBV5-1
CASSARGGLNQPQHF
TGCGCCAGCAGCGCACGTGGGGGACTCAATCAGCCCCAGCATTTT
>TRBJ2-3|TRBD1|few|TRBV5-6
CANSGRDSQTFTDTQYF
TGTGCCAACAGCGGCCGGGACAGCCAGACCTTCACAGATACGCAGTATTTT
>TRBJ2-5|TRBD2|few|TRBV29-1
CSVGLAGQETQYF
TGCAGCGTTGGGTTAGCGGGACAAGAGACCCAGTACTTC
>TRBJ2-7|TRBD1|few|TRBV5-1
CASSLDGTGVYEQYF
TGCGCCAGCAGCTTGGATGGGACAGGGGTCTACGAGCAGTACTTC
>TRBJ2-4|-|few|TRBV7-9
CASSLVVLNIQYF
TGTGCCAGCAGCTTAGTAGTTCTGAACATTCAGTACTTC
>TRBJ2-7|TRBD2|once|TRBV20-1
CSARSGSGGLYEQYF
TGCAGTGCTAGAAGCGGGAGCGGGGGGTTGTACGAGCAGTACTTC